The 6 T cell receptor beta chains reported below all come from one sample, sequenced in a study of T-cell memory formation after mild COVID-19. TCRdb redid the calling of the 5' RACE reads with MiXCR, one entry per CDR3 protein. The sample includes approximately 340,000 distinct CDR3 sequences, roughly 13% of them seen just once. The specimen was PBMCs or a T cell subset sorted from them (not recorded which). The source of these receptors is a man between 18 and 35 years old who had mild COVID-19 (a few samples of this study predate the infection). Cell type and time point are not known.

The CDR3 bases are TGCAGTGCGCCCCCTTCCCAGGGCTACGAGCAGTACTTC. This translates into CSAPPSQGYEQYF. The V gene is TRBV20-1, the J gene TRBJ2-7; weak D call: TRBD1 (5 bases). The germline CDR1 and CDR2 sequences are DFQATT and SNEGSKA (reference sequence). The germline V and J ends were trimmed by 6 bases and 3 bases, with 15 bases remaining between them. The CDR3 loop spans 13 amino acids.

The genes are TRBV12-3 or TRBV12-4 and TRBJ2-1; tentatively, D is TRBD2 (5 bases). This CDR3 has 15 residues. The V gene lost 2 bases and the J gene lost 4 bases, with 12 bases spanning the gap. The CDR3 DNA follows: TGTGCCAGCAGTTTAAGCGAGCGGCGGTACAATGAGCAGTTCTTC. It encodes CASSLSERRYNEQFF.

This clonotype occurred a few times. This chain joins TRBV7-9 and TRBJ1-2; D gene unclear. Per the germline V gene, CDR1 is SEHNR and CDR2 is FQNEAQ (reference sequence). This CDR3 spans 14 amino acids. V lost 5 bases, J lost 2 bases, and 12 bases lay in between. CDR3 loop: CASSADPGNYGYTF. The CDR3 DNA reads TGTGCCAGCAGCGCCGACCCAGGCAACTATGGCTACACCTTC.

The chain employs TRBV5-5 and TRBJ2-1; no firm D call. This CDR3 has 15 amino acids. Trimming took off 1 base at V and 0 bases at J, with 8 bases between the two ends. Germline V gene sequence: CDR1 SGHKS, CDR2 YYEKEE (reference sequence). In DNA form, the CDR3 reads TGTGCCAGCAGCTTGTACAGTAGCTCCTACAATGAGCAGTTCTTC. Protein product: CASSLYSSSYNEQFF.

The chain is built from TRBV5-5 and TRBJ2-7; 7 bases fit TRBD1. Trimming cost V 0 bases and J 4 bases; bases outside gene matches: 4. Germline-derived CDR1 and CDR2 are SGHKS and YYEKEE (reference sequence). The CDR3 is 14 residues long. The CDR3 DNA follows: TGTGCCAGCAGCTTGGAGGGGGCCGGTTACGAGCAGTACTTC. It is translated as CASSLEGAGYEQYF.

V is TRBV6-2 or TRBV6-3 and J is TRBJ1-1; D is undetermined. The CDR3 has 14 amino acids. V was trimmed by 4 bases and J by 7 bases, leaving 16 bases between them. CDR1 and CDR2 (germline): MNHEY, SVGEGT. The chain's CDR3 is CASSSKDLYFEAFF. CDR3 DNA: TGTGCCAGCAGTTCGAAGGACCTATACTTTGAAGCTTTCTTT.